This TCR beta chain was recovered during a study of T cell repertoires in cytomegalovirus infection. Looking at the study overall: Researchers turned to recently identified HLA-C-restricted CMV epitopes as well as well-studied HLA-B-restricted ones. Public TCR beta signature analysis indicated the presence of both CMV infection and matching HLA type. Regarding the study as a whole: Cumulative public TCR beta family frequency identified CMV carriers with the relevant HLA.

This CDR3 spans 16 amino acids. The junction had 9 bases not matched to a gene; V was cut back by 5 bases and J by 4 bases. Germline V gives CDR1 SGHVS, CDR2 FQNEAQ. The table lists this clonotype with many counts. Its matching antigen is unknown. TCRdb reprocessed the reads via MiXCR and lists one record per CDR3 protein. The table has fewer than 900,000 distinct CDR3 sequences, around 29% seen once; the top ten hold around 13%. V usage is TRBV7-8 and J usage is TRBJ2-1; TRBD2 matches at 9 bases. The clonotype comes from a human donor in good health (CMV status not recorded). Some clones in this sample may be carry-over from other donors' samples. The specimen comprised cultured CD8+ T cells from PBMCs, sampled from culture after CMV antigen stimulation. CDR3 in amino acids: CASSPLAGADYNEQFF. CDR3 nucleotides: TGTGCCAGCAGCCCCTTAGCGGGGGCCGATTACAATGAGCAGTTCTTC. The whole variable domain, remainder taken from reference TRBV7-8 and TRBJ2-1, is GAGVSQSPRYKVAKRGQDVALRCDPISGHVSLFWYQQALGQGPEFLTYFQNEAQLDKSGLPSDRFFAERPEGSVSTLKIQRTQQEDSAVYLCASSPLAGADYNEQFFGPGTRLTVL.